The sequence of this T cell receptor (beta chain) was determined in a study of CD8 T cells in Susac syndrome. The CDR3 loop spans 12 amino acids. The V gene lost 5 bases and the J gene lost 6 bases, with 10 bases spanning the gap. Germline CDR1 and CDR2: SEHNR and FQNEAQ (reference sequence). Reverse transcription of roughly 0.5 to 1 ug RNA was carried out with random hexamers. The method of amplification for TCR beta CDR3 was immunoSEQ multiplex PCR, covering 54 Vbeta and 13 Jbeta. TCRdb used MiXCR to reprocess the immunoSEQ multiplex PCR reads, holding one entry per CDR3 protein. The data hold tens of thousands of distinct CDR3 sequences, with around 94% observed a single time. Blood CD8+ and CD4+ T cells underwent high-throughput TCR beta sequencing. FACS enriched CD8+ TEMRA cells, while bulk CD8+ and CD4+ were negatively isolated.

This rearrangement joins TRBV7-9 to TRBJ1-1; the D is unclear. The receptor was isolated from a human donor in good health. The sample comprised CD8+ T cells from PBMCs. In DNA, the CDR3 is TGTGCCAGCAGCGGACGCCATGCTGAAGCTTTCTTT. This gives the protein CASSGRHAEAFF.